These 10 T cell receptor beta chains were sequenced from one sample in a study of identical twins (TCRdb year 2016). The library came from 5' RACE. Sequenced using an Illumina HiSeq 2000. TCRdb reprocessed the public reads (quality trimming at Q25 with fastp, clone calling with MiXCR) and kept in-frame beta chains. Identical CDR3 proteins give one entry, which carries the most common genes and DNA. This sample gives a few hundred thousand distinct CDR3 sequences in total; just under 10% of them show up just once. Around 3% of the sample is taken by the ten largest. The data were also submitted as part of a second study, on yellow fever vaccine responses in identical twins.

The sequenced sample was PBMCs. Source of these receptors: a woman between 18 and 30 years old in good health.

There are a few counts of this clonotype. CDR3 DNA: TGTGCCAGCAGTTATTTCCTTAGCGGGGAAAGCTCCTACGAGCAGTACTTC. Protein: CASSYFLSGESSYEQYF. V and J are TRBV6-5 and TRBJ2-7, with TRBD2 matching 8 bases. Trimming cost V 3 bases and J 0 bases; bases outside gene matches: 10. The CDR3 loop spans 17 amino acids. Germline loops: CDR1 MNHEY, CDR2 SVGAGI.

The chain couples TRBV12-3 or TRBV12-4 to TRBJ2-3; the D gene is possibly TRBD1 (5 bases). The CDR3 consists of 12 residues. Trimming removed 6 bases at V and 2 bases at J, with 6 bases between. CDR3 in amino acids: CASRGDTDTQYF. As DNA, the CDR3 is TGTGCCAGCAGAGGGGACACAGATACGCAGTATTTT.

This clonotype was found a few times. This sequence joins TRBV29-1 and TRBJ2-5; 9 positions match TRBD1. This CDR3 comprises 12 residues. The V segment lost 8 bases and the J segment 5 bases; nucleotides outside the gene matches: 6. Germline V gene lookup returns CDR1 SQVTM and CDR2 ANQGSEA. CDR3 DNA: TGCAGCACCGGGACAGGGTTCGAGACCCAGTACTTC. Translated: CSTGTGFETQYF.

This clonotype was observed at least ten times. This rearrangement joins TRBV7-9 to TRBJ2-7; TRBD1 might be the D (6 bases). The CDR3 has 14 residues. V gave up 5 bases and J gave up 4 bases, with 15 bases separating them. CDR1 is SEHNR, CDR2 FQNEAQ, per germline (reference sequence). The CDR3 loop reads CASSIRDTPYEQYF. The CDR3 nucleotides are TGTGCCAGCAGCATCCGGGACACACCTTACGAGCAGTACTTC.

V and J are TRBV20-1 and TRBJ2-2; 8 bases align to TRBD2. V gave up 5 bases and J gave up 3 bases; unmatched junction bases: 5. The CDR3 runs 14 residues. Germline CDR1 and CDR2: DFQATT and SNEGSKA (reference sequence). The chain's CDR3 is CSASIAGYTGELFF. Written as DNA, the CDR3 is TGCAGTGCTTCTATAGCGGGGTACACCGGGGAGCTGTTTTTT.

CDR3: CASRGTGDYEQYF. The CDR3 nucleotides read TGTGCCAGCAGGGGGACAGGGGACTACGAGCAGTACTTC. The genes are TRBV12-3 or TRBV12-4 and TRBJ2-7, with 10 positions matching TRBD1. The CDR3 contains 13 residues. The V and J ends lost 6 bases and 3 bases, in that order; junction bases with no gene match: 2.

This clonotype showed up many times. The rearrangement links TRBV5-1 to TRBJ2-1; D is unresolved. Deletions cut 2 bases from V and 6 bases from J, with 12 bases between. Germline V gives CDR1 SGHRS, CDR2 YFSETQ. The CDR3 spans 14 residues. The CDR3 here is CASSFGDELNEQFF. Written as DNA, the CDR3 is TGCGCCAGCAGCTTCGGAGACGAACTCAATGAGCAGTTCTTC.

J is TRBJ2-7 and V is TRBV20-1; D might be TRBD2 (6 bases). Deletions cut 1 base from V and 6 bases from J, with 13 bases between. From germline, CDR1 is DFQATT and CDR2 SNEGSKA (reference sequence). CDR3 length: 13 residues. The CDR3 spells CSARVPGGSEQYF. CDR3 DNA sequence: TGCAGTGCTAGAGTCCCTGGGGGGAGCGAGCAGTACTTC.

This clonotype has a handful of counts. The CDR3 protein is CASSQQGKANYGYTF. CDR3 bases: TGTGCCAGCAGTCAACAGGGCAAAGCTAACTATGGCTACACCTTC. The chain employs TRBV12-3 or TRBV12-4 and TRBJ1-2; perhaps TRBD1 as D (6 bases). Trimming shortened V by 5 bases and J by 0 bases, and 13 bases separated the two germline ends. This CDR3 is 15 amino acids long.

The DNA for the CDR3 is TGTGCCAGCAGCGCCTCGGACAGGGGAAACACTGAAGCTTTCTTT. Translating it yields CASSASDRGNTEAFF. The chain couples TRBV7-8 to TRBJ1-1; 9 positions agree with TRBD1. CDR1 and CDR2 from the germline V gene are SGHVS and FQNEAQ. The CDR3 is 15 residues long. V shed 5 bases and J 2 bases; nucleotides not matched to a gene: 6.